This T cell receptor beta chain was profiled in a study of T-cell reconstitution after alpha-beta-depleted transplantation in children. For TCRbeta, the library was prepared with unique molecular identifiers. TCRdb reanalysed the PCR reads using MiXCR and keeps one entry per CDR3 protein. The table has 120,000 or so distinct CDR3 sequences, 10% seen once. The TCR sequence derives from a human donor who donated a stem cell graft to a child with acute lymphoblastic leukemia. The material sequenced was PBMCs from the stem cell graft donor, taken from the stem cell graft.

The CDR3 region has the DNA TGTGCCAGCAGCAACGGACAGGGATTTAACAATGAGCAGTTCTTC. It specifies CASSNGQGFNNEQFF. J is TRBJ2-1 and V is TRBV9; 8 nucleotides match TRBD1. V lost 4 bases, J lost 5 bases, and 8 bases stayed unmatched. The CDR3 totals 15 residues. The germline gives CDR1 SGDLS, CDR2 YYNGEE.